The 5 T cell receptor beta chains below come from one sample, sequenced in a study of T-cell reconstitution after alpha-beta-depleted transplantation in children. Library preparation (for TCRbeta) was performed with unique molecular identifiers. Each CDR3 protein is one row after TCRdb ran MiXCR on the PCR reads. The table lists about 980,000 distinct CDR3 sequences, about 26% of them singletons. The sequenced sample was PBMCs, mostly from graft donor cells, obtained 360 days after TCRalphabeta/CD19-depleted stem cell transplant. Receptors originate from a boy younger than two who had a stem cell transplant for SCID, so the T cells may come from the graft donor.

The chain uses TRBV28 and TRBJ1-5; perhaps TRBD1 as D (6 bases). This CDR3 spans 15 amino acids. Germline lookup yields CDR1 MDHEN and CDR2 SYDVKM. Trimming removed 5 bases from V and 2 bases from J, with 13 bases in between. CDR3: CASSTQGQRNQPQHF. The CDR3, as DNA: TGTGCCAGCAGTACACAGGGTCAGCGCAATCAGCCCCAGCATTTT.

This clonotype was recorded a few times. The chain combines TRBV18 with TRBJ2-5; D call uncertain. This CDR3 is 15 amino acids long. Trimming pared 1 base from V and 3 bases from J, leaving 12 bases between. CDR1 and CDR2 (germline): KGHSH, LQKENI. The CDR3 DNA follows: TGTGCCAGCTCACCACAGGACCAGGCTAAAGAGACCCAGTACTTC. Amino acids: CASSPQDQAKETQYF.

The gene calls are TRBV10-3 and TRBJ2-5; 13 nucleotides match TRBD2. Germline values: CDR1 ENHRY, CDR2 SYGVKD. The CDR3 totals 18 residues. The V gene end was trimmed by 2 bases and the J gene end by 5 bases; junction bases not matched to a gene: 11. The CDR3 region is CAISEGLAGESPLETQYF. CDR3 sequence (DNA): TGTGCCATCAGTGAGGGACTAGCGGGGGAGTCCCCTTTGGAGACCCAGTACTTC.

The V gene is TRBV29-1, the J gene TRBJ2-7; a weak D match, TRBD1 (5 bases). With 6 bases removed from V and 3 bases from J, the gap between germline ends came to 12 bases. This CDR3 is built from 12 residues. CDR1 SQVTM and CDR2 ANQGSEA come from the germline V gene. This chain's CDR3 is CSVATGYYEQYF. Here the CDR3 DNA reads TGCAGCGTCGCTACAGGTTACTACGAGCAGTACTTC.

This clonotype was observed a handful of times. The rearrangement links TRBV6-5 to TRBJ2-7; 9 positions agree with TRBD1. Germline V gives CDR1 MNHEY, CDR2 SVGAGI. The CDR3 contains 13 residues. Germline trimming cut 8 bases from V and 6 bases from J; bases unmatched to any gene: 8. Here the CDR3 reads CASLDRGSFEQYF. Written as DNA, the CDR3 is TGTGCCAGCCTGGACAGGGGAAGTTTCGAGCAGTACTTC.